This record concerns one T cell receptor (beta chain) sequence. Its antigen is as yet unknown. The data belong to a study of regulatory T cells in long-lasting Graves disease. Whole-study context: Graves' patients who were just diagnosed had used antithyroid drugs for under 3 months.

The V gene lost 7 bases and the J gene lost 6 bases, with 16 bases spanning the gap. The CDR3 has 14 residues. In germline, CDR1 is MNHNS, CDR2 SASEGT. Noted time point: newly diagnosed GD, antithyroid drugs for less than 3 months. PBMC RNA served as the TCR library source. Construction of TCR beta libraries relied on iRepertoire HTBI primers and on Arm-PCR targeting CDR3 regions. A single record per CDR3 protein comes from TCRdb applying MiXCR to the multiplex PCR reads. The sample carries 530,000 or so distinct CDR3 sequences, around 15% recorded once. Findings of the study overall: Gene preferences differed: TRBV28, TRBJ1-2, TRBJ2-5 in persistent cases. Persistent patients shared more public clonotypes (about 2,700) than newly diagnosed patients (around 1,000).

These data were also filed under a second study, of T cells in Graves' hyperthyroidism and ophthalmopathy. That report notes: The study used the HTBI primer set for a first-round RT-PCR of the TCR CDR3.

The rearrangement links TRBV6-1 to TRBJ2-1, with D tentatively TRBD1 or TRBD2 (5 bases each). The sample in question was peripheral blood mononuclear cells (PBMCs), obtained at new diagnosis, from a patient treated with antithyroid drugs. The receptor's source is a young man with Graves disease. The CDR3, as DNA: TGTGCCAGCACGGCCGGGACCCTTTCCAATGAGCAGTTCTTC. Protein sequence: CASTAGTLSNEQFF.